These T cell receptor beta chains were read from a single sample in a study of regulatory T cells in long-lasting Graves disease. A single record per CDR3 protein comes from TCRdb applying MiXCR to the multiplex PCR reads. The data contain about 620,000 distinct CDR3 sequences, around 17% of them singletons. In addition, the sample was reused for a study of T cells in Graves' hyperthyroidism and ophthalmopathy.

Material: peripheral blood mononuclear cells (PBMCs), obtained at new diagnosis, from a patient treated with antithyroid drugs. The origin of the receptors is a woman in her twenties or thirties with Graves disease. Each CDR3 is given with its conserved first and last residue. D genes are given only for firm matches. The size field is filled for only some rows; it gives once, few, many or a size class.

size	length	V	J	D	DNA	CDR3
.	14	TRBV6-1	TRBJ2-4	TRBD2	TGTGCCGCCGCAGGTCAGGGACTACAAAACATTCAGTACTTC	CAAAGQGLQNIQYF
.	15	TRBV20-1	TRBJ2-3	TRBD2	TGCAGTGCTAGAGAGGCGGGGGGGGGCAGGGGAACGCAGTATTTT	CSAREAGGGRGTQYF
many	16	TRBV28	TRBJ1-2	TRBD1	TGTGCCAGCAGTCCACTGGACAGGGGGCCGGACTATGGCTACACCTTC	CASSPLDRGPDYGYTF
many	14	TRBV28	TRBJ2-5	.	TGTGCCAGCAGTTTCGGGTATGGGGCAGAGACCCAGTACTTC	CASSFGYGAETQYF
many	17	TRBV28	TRBJ1-3	.	TGTGCCAGCAGTCCGCCGGGACGCAAAAGCTCTGGAAACACCATATATTTT	CASSPPGRKSSGNTIYF
many	11	TRBV2	TRBJ1-1	.	TGTGCCAGCAGTGGACATATTGAAGCTTTCTTT	CASSGHIEAFF
many	15	TRBV13	TRBJ2-3	TRBD2	TGTGCCAGCAGCCGACTAGCGGTTATCACAGATACGCAGTATTTT	CASSRLAVITDTQYF
many	14	TRBV12-3/TRBV12-4	TRBJ1-3	.	TGTGCCAGTTCTACGGGGGGAGCTGGAAACACCATATATTTT	CASSTGGAGNTIYF
.	14	TRBV7-9	TRBJ1-4	TRBD1	TGTGCCAGCACCCAGCAAGGGGGCGACGAAAAACTGTTTTTT	CASTQQGGDEKLFF
.	16	TRBV7-3	TRBJ1-2	TRBD1	TGTGCCAGCAGCATGCCCGGGACAGGGGGCGTCTATGGCTACACCTTC	CASSMPGTGGVYGYTF
many	16	TRBV28	TRBJ2-7	.	TGTGCCAGCTCACCGGCCGGCGTGTCAAGCTCCTACGAGCAGTACTTC	CASSPAGVSSSYEQYF
many	15	TRBV27	TRBJ2-5	TRBD2	TGTGCCAGCAGTTTTCTACCGGGAGGAGGAGAGACCCAGTACTTC	CASSFLPGGGETQYF
.	17	TRBV28	TRBJ1-4	TRBD1	TGTGCCAGCAGTTTTATCCGAGGACAGGGTAGTGGGGAAAAACTGTTTTTT	CASSFIRGQGSGEKLFF
few	15	TRBV10-3	TRBJ2-1	TRBD2	TGTGCCATCAGTGAACTAGCGGGAGTAGGAAATGAGCAGTTCTTC	CAISELAGVGNEQFF
many	14	TRBV12-3/TRBV12-4	TRBJ1-2	.	TGTGCCAGCACGACCGGGTCGCGGGGCTATGGCTACACCTTC	CASTTGSRGYGYTF
.	14	TRBV19	TRBJ2-1	.	TGTGCCAGCTCGACTGGAGACGCCTACAATGAGCAGTTCTTC	CASSTGDAYNEQFF
.	18	TRBV2	TRBJ2-4	TRBD2	TGTGCCAGCAGAACCGGGACTAGCGGGACCTTGGCCAAAAACATTCAGTACTTC	CASRTGTSGTLAKNIQYF
few	14	TRBV30	TRBJ2-1	.	TGTGCCTGGAGTAGCCAGCAATCTATGTATGAGCAGTTCTTC	CAWSSQQSMYEQFF
many	13	TRBV7-9	TRBJ2-3	.	TGTGCCAGCAGCTTAGCTCGCACAGATACGCAGTATTTT	CASSLARTDTQYF
many	14	TRBV28	TRBJ2-1	.	TGTGCCAGCAGCCCCGTCGGCAGAGGGAATGAGCAGTTCTTC	CASSPVGRGNEQFF
.	15	TRBV18	TRBJ1-5	.	TGTGCCAGCTCATCGGGCCTCTATAGCAATCAGCCCCAGCATTTT	CASSSGLYSNQPQHF
few	14	TRBV30	TRBJ2-3	.	TGTGCCTGGAGTGACCCGCAGAACACAGATACGCAGTATTTT	CAWSDPQNTDTQYF
few	15	TRBV9	TRBJ1-2	.	TGTGCCAGCAGCGTAGAAGCTAGGGTTGGCGGTGGCTACACCTTC	CASSVEARVGGGYTF
many	13	TRBV20-1	TRBJ1-6	.	TGCAGTGCTAGCGGGACGGAATATTCACCCCTCCACTTT	CSASGTEYSPLHF
many	16	TRBV9	TRBJ2-5	.	TGTGCCAGCAGCCACCTGCAAGGACACCAAGGGGAGACCCAGTACTTC	CASSHLQGHQGETQYF
few	14	TRBV6-2/TRBV6-3	TRBJ2-7	.	TGTGCCAGCAGTTACGGTCTTCGGAATTACGAGCAGTACTTC	CASSYGLRNYEQYF
many	15	TRBV6-5	TRBJ1-1	.	TGTGCCAGCAGTTACCAAGGGGTTGATAGCACTGAAGCTTTCTTT	CASSYQGVDSTEAFF
.	16	TRBV20-1	TRBJ1-2	.	TGCAGTGCTTGGAGCCGATTAACAGGATTCCTCTATGGCTACACCTTC	CSAWSRLTGFLYGYTF
.	10	TRBV28	TRBJ1-3	.	TGTGCCAGCAGTTCCAACACCATATATTTT	CASSSNTIYF
many	17	TRBV5-6	TRBJ2-1	TRBD2	TGTGCCAGCAGCCCGGGACTAGCGGGATACTTTTACAATGAGCAGTTCTTC	CASSPGLAGYFYNEQFF
.	12	TRBV20-1	TRBJ2-1	.	TGCAGTGCTAGCATTACCGACCATGAGCAGTTCTTC	CSASITDHEQFF
many	14	TRBV2	TRBJ2-7	.	TGTGCCAGCAGTGCGGCTAGCGCCTTCGGCGAGCAGTACTTC	CASSAASAFGEQYF
few	16	TRBV20-1	TRBJ1-1	.	TGCAGTACGTTGAGGGCAGGGAGGCGGATGAACACTGAAGCTTTCTTT	CSTLRAGRRMNTEAFF
few	15	TRBV5-6	TRBJ1-2	.	TGTGCCAGCAGCCCAAATGCGGACAGTCACTATGGCTACACCTTC	CASSPNADSHYGYTF
.	14	TRBV7-6	TRBJ1-4	.	TGTGCCAGCAGCTTAGAACCAGACCATGAAAAACTGTTTTTT	CASSLEPDHEKLFF
many	15	TRBV7-9	TRBJ2-5	TRBD1	TGTGCCAGCAGCCCACAGGGGGCGCAGGGGGAGACCCAGTACTTC	CASSPQGAQGETQYF
.	16	TRBV9	TRBJ2-3	TRBD2	TGTGCCAGCAGCTCCTCAACTAGCGGCCGCACAGATACGCAGTATTTT	CASSSSTSGRTDTQYF
.	22	TRBV9	TRBJ2-2	TRBD2	TGTGCCAGCAGCGCCCCGCCGTCCCACTGGGGGACTAGCGGCCCGAACACCGGGGAGCTGTTTTTT	CASSAPPSHWGTSGPNTGELFF
.	13	TRBV11-2	TRBJ2-7	.	TGTGCCAGCAGCTTAGCTCCTACCTACGAGCAGTACTTC	CASSLAPTYEQYF
many	15	TRBV27	TRBJ1-1	.	TGTGCCAGCAGTTTAGGACGCACTGGTAGGACTGAAGCTTTCTTT	CASSLGRTGRTEAFF
many	17	TRBV7-9	TRBJ2-1	TRBD2	TGTGCCAGCAGCTTAGCGAGGCGTCTAGCGGGACGCAATGAGCAGTTCTTC	CASSLARRLAGRNEQFF
few	18	TRBV10-3	TRBJ1-3	.	TGTGCCATCAGTGAGACGTCAGATGGCTTCGGAACTGGAAACACCATATATTTT	CAISETSDGFGTGNTIYF
many	12	TRBV30	TRBJ2-2	.	TGTGCCTGGACAGGGGACACCGGGGAGCTGTTTTTT	CAWTGDTGELFF
many	15	TRBV7-9	TRBJ1-1	TRBD1	TGTGCCAGCAGTTCGACAGGGCTCGGGTCTACTGAAGCTTTCTTT	CASSSTGLGSTEAFF
many	15	TRBV7-9	TRBJ1-1	.	TGTGCCAGCAGCTTAGAAGCCAGGGCTAACACTGAAGCTTTCTTT	CASSLEARANTEAFF
.	14	TRBV10-1	TRBJ2-4	.	TGCGCCAGCAGTGGGGAGGATTCCGGAGACATTCAGTACTTC	CASSGEDSGDIQYF
.	13	TRBV29-1	TRBJ1-3	.	TGCAGCGTTGAAAGAGGCTCTGGAAACACCATATATTTT	CSVERGSGNTIYF
many	15	TRBV6-1	TRBJ1-1	TRBD1	TGTGCCAGCAGGCGGGACAGGGGAGGAGGGACTGAAGCTTTCTTT	CASRRDRGGGTEAFF
many	15	TRBV7-9	TRBJ1-2	.	TGTGCCAGCAGCATTGAAGCGACAGGCTCCAATGGCTACACCTTC	CASSIEATGSNGYTF
.	13	TRBV19	TRBJ2-5	TRBD2	TGTGCCAGTAGACCTCTAGCGGGGGAGACCCAGTACTTC	CASRPLAGETQYF
.	14	TRBV27	TRBJ2-7	.	TGTGCCAGCAGTTGGTCCCAGGGAACCTACGAGCAGTACTTC	CASSWSQGTYEQYF
few	18	TRBV28	TRBJ1-4	.	TGTGCCAGCAGTACTATCCTTCCAGGGGAAGGGGGTAATGAAAAACTGTTTTTT	CASSTILPGEGGNEKLFF
.	16	TRBV19	TRBJ1-5	.	TGTGCCAGTAGTTTCTTTCCGATGGTGGGCAATCAGCCCCAGCATTTT	CASSFFPMVGNQPQHF
many	13	TRBV20-1	TRBJ1-5	.	TGCAGTGCTAGAGGACATAACAATCAGCCCCAGCATTTT	CSARGHNNQPQHF
.	16	TRBV28	TRBJ1-2	TRBD1	TGTGCCAGCAGTTTGGGACAGCCCTTTGGCCCCTATGGCTACACCTTC	CASSLGQPFGPYGYTF
many	16	TRBV11-2	TRBJ2-2	TRBD2	TGTGCCAGCAGCTTAGTCCCTAGCGGGGGCACCGGGGAGCTGTTTTTT	CASSLVPSGGTGELFF
many	17	TRBV28	TRBJ2-1	.	TGTGCCAGCATTATGGGGCTAGTCGGGAGAATCAACAATGAGCAGTTCTTC	CASIMGLVGRINNEQFF
many	14	TRBV28	TRBJ1-1	.	TGTGCCAGCAGTCCCCCACCAGGTACCACTGAAGCTTTCTTT	CASSPPPGTTEAFF
many	16	TRBV19	TRBJ2-1	TRBD1	TGTGCCAGTAGCGTCGCGGACAGGGCCACCTACAATGAGCAGTTCTTC	CASSVADRATYNEQFF